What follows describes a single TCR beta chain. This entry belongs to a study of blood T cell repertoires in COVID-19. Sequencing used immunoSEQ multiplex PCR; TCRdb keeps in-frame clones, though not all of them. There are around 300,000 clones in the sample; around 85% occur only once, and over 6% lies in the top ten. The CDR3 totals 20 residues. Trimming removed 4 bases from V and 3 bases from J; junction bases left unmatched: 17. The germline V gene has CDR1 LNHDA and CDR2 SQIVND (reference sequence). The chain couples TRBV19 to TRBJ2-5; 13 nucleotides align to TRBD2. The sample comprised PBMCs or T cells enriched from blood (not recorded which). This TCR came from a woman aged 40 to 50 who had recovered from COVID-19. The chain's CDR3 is CASSKTQILAGGLREETQYF. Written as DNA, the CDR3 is TGTGCCAGTAGTAAGACACAGATACTAGCGGGAGGGCTTCGGGAAGAGACCCAGTACTTC. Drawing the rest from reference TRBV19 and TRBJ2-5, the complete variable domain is DGGITQSPKYLFRKEGQNVTLSCEQNLNHDAMYWYRQDPGQGLRLIYYSQIVNDFQKGDIAEGYSVSREKKESFPLTVTSAQKNPTAFYLCASSKTQILAGGLREETQYFGPGTRLLVL.